Given below is one TCR beta chain in context. This sample was included in a study of shared clonotypes between healthy human individuals. This CDR3 has 13 amino acids. CDR1 is MDHEN, CDR2 SYDVKM, per germline. J lost 7 bases, V lost 8 bases, and 9 bases had no gene match. Sequenced by immunoSEQ multiplex PCR; TCRdb stores in-frame clones only, minus some. The table records 1,500,000 or so clones, around 95% of them present only once. The chain couples TRBV28 to TRBJ1-1, with TRBD1 matching 8 bases. The specimen sequenced was naive CD4+ T cells sorted from blood. The subset here: CD45RA+ positively selected. The receptor's source is a man aged 25 to 40 in good health. This chain's CDR3 is CASHTRTGFEAFF. Written as DNA, the CDR3 is TGTGCCAGCCATACAAGGACAGGGTTTGAAGCTTTCTTT.